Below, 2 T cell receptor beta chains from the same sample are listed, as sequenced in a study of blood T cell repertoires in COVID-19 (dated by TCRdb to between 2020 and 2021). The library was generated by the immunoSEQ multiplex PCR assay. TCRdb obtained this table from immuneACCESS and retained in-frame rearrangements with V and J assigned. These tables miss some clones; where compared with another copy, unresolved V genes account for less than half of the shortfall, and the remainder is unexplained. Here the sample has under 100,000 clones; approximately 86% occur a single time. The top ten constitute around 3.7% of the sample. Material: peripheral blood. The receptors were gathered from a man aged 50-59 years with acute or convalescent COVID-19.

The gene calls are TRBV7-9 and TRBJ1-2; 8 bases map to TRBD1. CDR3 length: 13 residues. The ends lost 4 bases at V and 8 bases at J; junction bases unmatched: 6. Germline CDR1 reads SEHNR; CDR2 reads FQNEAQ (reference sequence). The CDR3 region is CASSSGQGWGYTF. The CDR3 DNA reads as TGTGCCAGCAGCTCAGGACAGGGCTGGGGCTACACCTTC.

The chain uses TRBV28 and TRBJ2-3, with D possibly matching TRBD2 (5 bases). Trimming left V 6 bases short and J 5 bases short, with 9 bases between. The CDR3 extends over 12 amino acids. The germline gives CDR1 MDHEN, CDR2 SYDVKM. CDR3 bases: TGTGCCAGCAGCCTAACTAGAGATACGCAGTATTTT. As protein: CASSLTRDTQYF.